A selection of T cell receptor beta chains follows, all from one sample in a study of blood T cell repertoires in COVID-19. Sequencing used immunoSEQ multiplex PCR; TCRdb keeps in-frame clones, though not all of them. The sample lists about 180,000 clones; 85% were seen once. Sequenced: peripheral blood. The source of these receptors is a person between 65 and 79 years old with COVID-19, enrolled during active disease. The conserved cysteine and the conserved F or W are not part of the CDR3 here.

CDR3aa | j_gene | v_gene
ASSLDLGDTGELF | TRBJ2-2 | TRBV5-4
ASSLAVHNEQF | TRBJ2-1 | TRBV4-1
ASSSIGTSNTGELF | TRBJ2-2 | TRBV6-5
ASSRLPGVGEEKLF | TRBJ1-4 | TRBV4-3
ASRPGQLQPQH | TRBJ1-5 | TRBV28
ASSIGIRSGANVLT | TRBJ2-6 | TRBV19
ASSQGLSRHNEQF | TRBJ2-1 | TRBV4-1
ASTGPNSYEQY | TRBJ2-7 | TRBV6-6
ASSTGGIYSNQPQH | TRBJ1-5 | TRBV6-6
ASSLSLRQGVKTQY | TRBJ2-5 | TRBV7-8
ASSLLWTSGNEQF | TRBJ2-1 | TRBV7-3
ASARLRAGANVLT | TRBJ2-6 | TRBV11-1
ASSYGEADTQY | TRBJ2-3 | TRBV6-2/TRBV6-3
ASSSGGRRSYEQY | TRBJ2-7 | TRBV5-4
ASSRTSGGVNEQF | TRBJ2-1 | TRBV27
ASSIERQRHGYT | TRBJ1-2 | TRBV19
ASSLGHSDSKNTEAF | TRBJ1-1 | TRBV7-2
ASSPYRTGQREQF | TRBJ2-1 | TRBV16
ASSERGNQPQH | TRBJ1-5 | TRBV6-1
ASSFRETGFQETQY | TRBJ2-5 | TRBV5-1
ASIQGHWGTSGGNANTGELF | TRBJ2-2 | TRBV2
ASRITGDSNQPQH | TRBJ1-5 | TRBV6-5
ASSAEVGYT | TRBJ1-2 | TRBV5-1
ASSYSLTTSWYTGELF | TRBJ2-2 | TRBV27
AISATTGSYEQY | TRBJ2-7 | TRBV10-3
ASSLDRRALYGYT | TRBJ1-2 | TRBV7-2
ASSSAGVNYGYT | TRBJ1-2 | TRBV11-2
ASSAQGEKLF | TRBJ1-4 | TRBV18
SVKTSGRSPGELF | TRBJ2-2 | TRBV29-1
ASSLHLKGNEQF | TRBJ2-1 | TRBV6-2/TRBV6-3
ASSLLGTALFPDTQY | TRBJ2-3 | TRBV9
ASSLDGTGDGYT | TRBJ1-2 | TRBV7-9
ASSPVGQGLDSPLH | TRBJ1-6 | TRBV18